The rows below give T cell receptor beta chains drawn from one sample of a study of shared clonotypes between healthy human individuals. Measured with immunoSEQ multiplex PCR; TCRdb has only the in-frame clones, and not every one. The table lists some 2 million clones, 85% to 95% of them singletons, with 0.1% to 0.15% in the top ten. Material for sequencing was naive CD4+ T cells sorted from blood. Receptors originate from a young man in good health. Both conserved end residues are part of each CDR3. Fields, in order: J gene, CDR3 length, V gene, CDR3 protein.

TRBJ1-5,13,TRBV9,CASSVGPGEPQHF
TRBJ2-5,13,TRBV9,CASSAQGLETQYF
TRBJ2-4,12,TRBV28,CASGTGENIQYF
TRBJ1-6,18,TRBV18,CASSPTSFAQKVNSPLHF
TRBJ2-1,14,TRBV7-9,CASSLGRQPNEQFF
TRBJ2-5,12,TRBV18,CASSPSTETQYF
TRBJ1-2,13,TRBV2,CASSEEGIYGYTF
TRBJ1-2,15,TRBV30,CAWSKGPGPSYGYTF
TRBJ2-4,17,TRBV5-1,CASSLEGSGGEKNIQYF
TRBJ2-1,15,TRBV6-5,CASRKSGPLAGEQFF
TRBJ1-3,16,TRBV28,CASSSGQGPSGDTIYF
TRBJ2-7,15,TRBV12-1,CASALWAGGRYEQYF
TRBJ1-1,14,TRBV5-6,CASSLGWEGYEAFF
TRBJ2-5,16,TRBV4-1,CASSQADRAGAETQYF
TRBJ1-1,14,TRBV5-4,CASSLEGRVTEAFF
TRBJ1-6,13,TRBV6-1,CASRDTNNSPLHF
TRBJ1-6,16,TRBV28,CASSLSSGSYNSPLHF
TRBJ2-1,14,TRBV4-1,CASSQEFAAREQFF
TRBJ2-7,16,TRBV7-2,CASSPGDSGRSGEQYF
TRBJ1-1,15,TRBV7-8,CASSLERHLNTEAFF
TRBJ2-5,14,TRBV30,CAWSPTSGGETQYF
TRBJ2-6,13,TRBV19,CAVEGLGANVLTF
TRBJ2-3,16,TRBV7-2,CASSLGRGRAADTQYF
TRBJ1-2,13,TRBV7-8,CASSPQLNYGYTF
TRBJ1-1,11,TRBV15,CATSRSIEAFF
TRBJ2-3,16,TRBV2,CASSEYRRGSTDTQYF
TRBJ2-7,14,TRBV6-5,CASSATSGTYEQYF
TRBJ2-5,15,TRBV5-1,CASSPGTGDLETQYF
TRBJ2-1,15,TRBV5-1,CASSTDRAILNEQFF
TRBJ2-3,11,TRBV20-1,CSGGSTDTQYF
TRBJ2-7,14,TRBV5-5,CASSLSWLSYEQYF
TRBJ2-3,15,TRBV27,CASSLTGARGNTQYF
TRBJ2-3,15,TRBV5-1,CASSLIAGEADTQYF
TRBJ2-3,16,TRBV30,CAWSPGVGGGTDTQYF
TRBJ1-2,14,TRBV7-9,CASSGTGRVYGYTF
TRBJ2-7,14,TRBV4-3,CASSQLAGAYEQYF
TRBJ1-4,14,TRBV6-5,CASSLKGGDEKLFF